This T cell receptor beta chain was observed in a study of blood T cell repertoires in COVID-19. Overall study: The United States, Italy and Spain supplied acute and convalescent COVID-19 samples.

As processed by the authors: Reference gene primer amplification gave nucleated cell count estimates. Here immunoSEQ multiplex PCR was the method, and the copy in TCRdb shows in-frame clones only, minus some. That table furnishes V, J and clone size, whereas the DNA furnished D and trimming. The table includes fewer than 250,000 clones, around 86% detected once. Per the germline V gene, CDR1 is SGHTA and CDR2 is FQGNSA. This CDR3 region has 14 residues. The V gene lost 4 bases and the J gene lost 5 bases, with 14 bases spanning the gap. The sample comprised peripheral blood. The clonotype comes from a man aged 55 to 69 with acute or convalescent COVID-19. This sequence joins TRBV7-2 and TRBJ1-1, with D maybe TRBD1 (6 bases). CDR3 nucleotides: TGTGCCAGCAGCTCACAACAGGGAAGGACTGAAGCTTTCTTT. Translation gives CASSSQQGRTEAFF.